This TCR beta chain is from a study of T cell responses to AZD1222 COVID-19 vaccine. Study background: Recipients boosted at about 4 weeks or about 12 weeks are pooled.

With respect to this clone: The antigen is not known.

Study results and caveats: Spike-specific TCR depth and breadth grew after two AZD1222 doses. Donors were chiefly white British, with a greater number of females, and clonal diversity was perhaps underestimated. Of the AZD1222 recipients, only 6 or 7 were seropositive at baseline.

Some clones are missing from TCRdb's copy, which holds only in-frame ones; the method was immunoSEQ multiplex PCR. The table lists about 140,000 clones, more than 85% of them singletons, with under 2.5% in the top ten. Germline CDR1 is LGHDT and CDR2 is YNNKEL (reference sequence). The V and J ends lost 0 bases and 7 bases respectively, with 20 bases between them. The CDR3 is 17 amino acids. The clonotype originates from an adult in good health. This material consisted of peripheral blood, taken on day 0 of AZD1222 vaccination. The V gene is TRBV3-1 (or the pseudogene TRBV3-2), the J gene TRBJ2-3; D gene unclear. CDR3 bases: TGTGCCAGCAGCCAAGACTGGGCGATCCATTTACGCTATACGCAGTATTTT. This encodes CASSQDWAIHLRYTQYF.